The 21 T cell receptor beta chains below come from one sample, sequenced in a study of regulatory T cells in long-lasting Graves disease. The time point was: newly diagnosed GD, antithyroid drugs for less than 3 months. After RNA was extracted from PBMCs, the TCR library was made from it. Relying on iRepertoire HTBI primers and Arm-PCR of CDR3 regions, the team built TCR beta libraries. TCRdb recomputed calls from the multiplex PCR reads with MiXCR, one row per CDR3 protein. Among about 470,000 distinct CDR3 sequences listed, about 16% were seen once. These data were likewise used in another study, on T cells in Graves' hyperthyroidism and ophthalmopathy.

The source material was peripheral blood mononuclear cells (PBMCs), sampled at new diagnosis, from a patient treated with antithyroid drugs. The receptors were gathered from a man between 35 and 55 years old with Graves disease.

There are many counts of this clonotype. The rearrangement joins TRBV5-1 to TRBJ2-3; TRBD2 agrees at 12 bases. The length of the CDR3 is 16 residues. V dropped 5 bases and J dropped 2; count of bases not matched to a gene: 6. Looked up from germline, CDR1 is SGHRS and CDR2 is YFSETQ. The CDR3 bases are TGCGCCAGCAGGCGGTGGACTAGCGGGATCACAGATACGCAGTATTTT. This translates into CASRRWTSGITDTQYF.

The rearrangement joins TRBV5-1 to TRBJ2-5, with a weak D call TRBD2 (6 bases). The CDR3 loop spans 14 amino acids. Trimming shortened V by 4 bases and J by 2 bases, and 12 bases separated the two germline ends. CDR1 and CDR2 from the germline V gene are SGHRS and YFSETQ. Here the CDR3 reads CASSRGTVQETQYF. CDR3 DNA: TGCGCCAGCAGCCGCGGGACGGTACAAGAGACCCAGTACTTC.

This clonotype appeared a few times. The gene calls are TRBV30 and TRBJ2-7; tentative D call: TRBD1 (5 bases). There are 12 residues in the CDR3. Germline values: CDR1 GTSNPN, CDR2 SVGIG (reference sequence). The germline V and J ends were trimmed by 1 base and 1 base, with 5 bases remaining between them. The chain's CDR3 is CAWSGQSYEQYF. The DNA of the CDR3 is TGTGCCTGGAGTGGACAGTCCTACGAGCAGTACTTC.

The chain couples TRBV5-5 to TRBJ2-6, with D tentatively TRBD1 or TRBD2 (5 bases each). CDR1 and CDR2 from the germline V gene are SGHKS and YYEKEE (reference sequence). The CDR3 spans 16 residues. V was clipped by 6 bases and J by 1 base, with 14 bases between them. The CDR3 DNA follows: TGTGCCAGCACCCCTCAGGGAGTATCTGGGGCCAACGTCCTGACTTTC. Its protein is CASTPQGVSGANVLTF.

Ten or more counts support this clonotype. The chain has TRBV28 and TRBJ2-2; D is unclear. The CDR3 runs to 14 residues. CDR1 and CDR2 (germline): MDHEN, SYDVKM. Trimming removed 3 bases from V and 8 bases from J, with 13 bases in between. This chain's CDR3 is CASSLTDLRGELFF. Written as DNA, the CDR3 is TGTGCCAGCAGTTTGACTGATCTCCGGGGGGAGCTGTTTTTT.

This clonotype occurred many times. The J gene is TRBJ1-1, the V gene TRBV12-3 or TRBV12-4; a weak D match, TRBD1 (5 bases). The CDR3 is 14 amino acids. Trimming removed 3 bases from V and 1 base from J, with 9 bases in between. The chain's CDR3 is CASSFFGGNTEAFF. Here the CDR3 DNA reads TGTGCCAGCAGTTTTTTTGGGGGGAACACTGAAGCTTTCTTT.

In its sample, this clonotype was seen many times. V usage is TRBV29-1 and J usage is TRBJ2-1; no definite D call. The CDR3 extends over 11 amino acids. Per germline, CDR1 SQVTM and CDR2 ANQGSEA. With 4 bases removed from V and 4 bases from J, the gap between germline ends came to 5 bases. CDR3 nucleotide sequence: TGCAGCGTTGCCACGTACAATGAGCAGTTCTTC. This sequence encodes CSVATYNEQFF.

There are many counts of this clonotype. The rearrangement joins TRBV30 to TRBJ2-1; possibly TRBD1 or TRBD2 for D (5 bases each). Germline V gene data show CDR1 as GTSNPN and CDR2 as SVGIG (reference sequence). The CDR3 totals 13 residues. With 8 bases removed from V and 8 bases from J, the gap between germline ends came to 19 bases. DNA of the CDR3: TGTGCCGGCGACAGCGGCTCCGGTGATGAGCAGTTCTTC. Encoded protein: CAGDSGSGDEQFF.

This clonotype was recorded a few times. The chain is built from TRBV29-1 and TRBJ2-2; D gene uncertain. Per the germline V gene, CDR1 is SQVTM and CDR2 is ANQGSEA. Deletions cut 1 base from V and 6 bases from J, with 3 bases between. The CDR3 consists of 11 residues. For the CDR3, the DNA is TGCAGCGTTGAAGGGCCCGGGGAGCTGTTTTTT. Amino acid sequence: CSVEGPGELFF.

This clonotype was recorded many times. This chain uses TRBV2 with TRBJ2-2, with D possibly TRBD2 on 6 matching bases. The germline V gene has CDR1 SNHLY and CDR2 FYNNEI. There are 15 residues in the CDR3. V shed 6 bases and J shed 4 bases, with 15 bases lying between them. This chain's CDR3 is CASRSTGTLTGELFF. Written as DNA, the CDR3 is TGTGCCAGCAGATCTACCGGGACTCTCACCGGGGAGCTGTTTTTT. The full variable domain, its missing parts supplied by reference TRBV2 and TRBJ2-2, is EPEVTQTPSHQVTQMGQEVILRCVPISNHLYFYWYRQILGQKVEFLVSFYNNEISEKSEIFDDQFSVERPDGSNFTLKIRSTKLEDSAMYFCASRSTGTLTGELFFGEGSRLTVL.

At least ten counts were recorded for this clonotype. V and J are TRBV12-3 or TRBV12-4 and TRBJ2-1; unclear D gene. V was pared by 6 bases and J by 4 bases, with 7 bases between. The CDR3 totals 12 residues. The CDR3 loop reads CASSEKYNEQFF. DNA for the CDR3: TGTGCCAGCAGCGAAAAATACAATGAGCAGTTCTTC.

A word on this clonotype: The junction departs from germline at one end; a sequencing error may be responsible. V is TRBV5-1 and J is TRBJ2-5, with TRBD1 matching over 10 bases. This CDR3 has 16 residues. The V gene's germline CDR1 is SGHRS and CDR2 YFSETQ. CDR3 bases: TGTGCCAGCAGCTTGCCAGGACAGGGGGAGGTGGAGACCCAGTACTTC. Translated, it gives CASSLPGQGEVETQYF.

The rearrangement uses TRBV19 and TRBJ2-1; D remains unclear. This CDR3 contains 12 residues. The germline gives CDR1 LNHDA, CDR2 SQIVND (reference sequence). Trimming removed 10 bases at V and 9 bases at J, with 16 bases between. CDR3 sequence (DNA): TGTGCCACCCGGGCAGCTGGATTTGAGCAGTTCTTC. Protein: CATRAAGFEQFF.

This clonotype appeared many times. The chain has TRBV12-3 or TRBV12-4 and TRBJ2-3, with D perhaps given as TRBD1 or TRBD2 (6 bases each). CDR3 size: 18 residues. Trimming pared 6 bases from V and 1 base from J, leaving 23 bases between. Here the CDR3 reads CASRGIADRRSGTDTQYF. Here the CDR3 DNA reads TGTGCCAGCAGAGGAATAGCGGACAGAAGATCTGGCACAGATACGCAGTATTTT.

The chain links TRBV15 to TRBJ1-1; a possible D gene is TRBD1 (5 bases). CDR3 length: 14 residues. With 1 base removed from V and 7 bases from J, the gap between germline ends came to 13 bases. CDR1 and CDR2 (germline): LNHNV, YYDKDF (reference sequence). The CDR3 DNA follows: TGTGCCACCAGCAGAGGGAGGGGTCTGGGTGAAGCTTTCTTT. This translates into CATSRGRGLGEAFF.

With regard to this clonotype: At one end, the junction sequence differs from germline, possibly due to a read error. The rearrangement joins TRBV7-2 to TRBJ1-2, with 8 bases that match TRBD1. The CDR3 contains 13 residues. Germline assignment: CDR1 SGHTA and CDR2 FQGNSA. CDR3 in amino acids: CASSLITGGRKDF. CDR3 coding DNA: TGTGCCAGCAGCTTGATCACAGGGGGGAGAAAAGACTTC.

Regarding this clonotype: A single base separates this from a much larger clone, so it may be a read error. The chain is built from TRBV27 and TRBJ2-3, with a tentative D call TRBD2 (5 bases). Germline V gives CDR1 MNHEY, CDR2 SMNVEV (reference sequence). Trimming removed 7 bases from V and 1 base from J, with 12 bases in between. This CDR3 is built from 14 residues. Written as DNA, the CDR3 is TGTGCCAGCACCGTTATCGGGGGCACAGATACGCAGTATTTT. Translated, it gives CASTVIGGTDTQYF.

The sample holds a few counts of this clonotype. The CDR3 is CASVPSGRNQETQYF. CDR3 coding DNA: TGTGCCAGCGTCCCTAGCGGGAGAAACCAAGAGACCCAGTACTTC. The chain combines TRBV6-1 with TRBJ2-5; TRBD2 agrees at 10 bases. The ends lost 8 bases at V and 0 bases at J; junction bases unmatched: 6. This CDR3 has 15 residues. Germline assignment: CDR1 MNHNS and CDR2 SASEGT.

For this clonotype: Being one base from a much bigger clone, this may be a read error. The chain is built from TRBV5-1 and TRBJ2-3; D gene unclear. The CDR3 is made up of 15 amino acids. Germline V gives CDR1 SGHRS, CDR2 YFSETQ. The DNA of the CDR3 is TGCGCCGGCAGCTTGGGCGTAGTTAGCACAGATACGCAGTATTTT. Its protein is CAGSLGVVSTDTQYF.

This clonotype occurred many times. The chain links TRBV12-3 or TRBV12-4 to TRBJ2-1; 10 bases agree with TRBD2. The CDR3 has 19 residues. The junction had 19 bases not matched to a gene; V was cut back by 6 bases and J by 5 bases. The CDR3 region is CASRPGPTSGRALHNEQFF. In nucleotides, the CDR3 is TGTGCCAGCAGACCGGGACCCACGAGCGGGAGGGCCCTTCACAATGAGCAGTTCTTC.

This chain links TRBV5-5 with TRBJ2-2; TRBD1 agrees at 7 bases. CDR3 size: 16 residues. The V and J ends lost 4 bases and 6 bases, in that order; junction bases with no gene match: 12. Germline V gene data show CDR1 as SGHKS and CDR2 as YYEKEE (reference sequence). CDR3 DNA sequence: TGTGCCAGCAGCCTCGGACAGGACCAGCGCCCCGGGGAGCTGTTTTTT. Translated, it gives CASSLGQDQRPGELFF.